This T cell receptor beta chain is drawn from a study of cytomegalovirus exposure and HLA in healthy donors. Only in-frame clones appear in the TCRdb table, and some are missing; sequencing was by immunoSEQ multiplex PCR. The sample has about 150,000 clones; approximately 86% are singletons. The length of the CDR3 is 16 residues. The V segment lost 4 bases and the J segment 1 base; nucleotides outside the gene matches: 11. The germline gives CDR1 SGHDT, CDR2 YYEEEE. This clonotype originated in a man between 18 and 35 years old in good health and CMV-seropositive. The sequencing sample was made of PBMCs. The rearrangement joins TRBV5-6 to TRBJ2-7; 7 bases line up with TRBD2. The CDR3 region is CASSPRGGSASYEQYF. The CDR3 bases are TGTGCCAGCAGCCCTCGGGGAGGGTCCGCTTCCTACGAGCAGTACTTC. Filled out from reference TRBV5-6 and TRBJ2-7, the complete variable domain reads DAGVTQSPTHLIKTRGQQVTLRCSPKSGHDTVSWYQQALGQGPQFIFQYYEEEERQRGNFPDRFSGHQFPNYSSELNVNALLLGDSALYLCASSPRGGSASYEQYFGPGTRLTVT.